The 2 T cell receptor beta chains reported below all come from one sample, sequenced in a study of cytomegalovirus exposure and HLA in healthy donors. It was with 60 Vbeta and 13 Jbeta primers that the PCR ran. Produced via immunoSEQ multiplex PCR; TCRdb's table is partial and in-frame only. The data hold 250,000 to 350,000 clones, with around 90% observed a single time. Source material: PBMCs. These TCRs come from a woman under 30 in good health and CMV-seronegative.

The DNA of the CDR3 is TGCGCCAGCAGCCCGGGGGTAGCGGGGGCCCTTAACACCGGGGAGCTGTTTTTT. It codes for CASSPGVAGALNTGELFF. V is TRBV5-1 and J is TRBJ2-2, with 9 positions matching TRBD2. There are 18 residues in the CDR3. V lost 4 bases and J lost 2; bases outside the gene matches: 12. Germline V lookup: CDR1 SGHRS, CDR2 YFSETQ.

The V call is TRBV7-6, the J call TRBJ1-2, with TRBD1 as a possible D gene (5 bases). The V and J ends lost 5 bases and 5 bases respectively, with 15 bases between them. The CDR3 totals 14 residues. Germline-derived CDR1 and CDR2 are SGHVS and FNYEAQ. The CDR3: CASSLDGGVYGYTF. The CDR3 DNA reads TGTGCCAGCAGCCTAGACGGAGGGGTATATGGCTACACCTTC.